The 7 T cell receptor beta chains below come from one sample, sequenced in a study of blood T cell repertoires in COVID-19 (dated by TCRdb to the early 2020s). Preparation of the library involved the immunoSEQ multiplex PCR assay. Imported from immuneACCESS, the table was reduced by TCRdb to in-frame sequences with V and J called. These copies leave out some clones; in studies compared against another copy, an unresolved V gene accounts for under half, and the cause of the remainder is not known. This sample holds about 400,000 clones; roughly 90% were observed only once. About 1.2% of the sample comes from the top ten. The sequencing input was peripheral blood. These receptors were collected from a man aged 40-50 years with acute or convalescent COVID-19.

The CDR3 nucleotides are TGTGCCAGCAGTTTAGCGCGTGGAGAGACCCAGTACTTC. Residues: CASSLARGETQYF. The chain links TRBV12-3 or TRBV12-4 to TRBJ2-5, with unresolved D. V gave up 0 bases and J gave up 4 bases, with 6 bases separating them. This CDR3 region has 13 residues.

The CDR3 nucleotides are TGTGCCAGCAGCTCGACAGGGCAAACTGAAGCTTTCTTT. Protein sequence: CASSSTGQTEAFF. This chain links TRBV12-3 or TRBV12-4 with TRBJ1-1; TRBD1 agrees at 7 bases. This CDR3 region has 13 residues. V dropped 6 bases and J dropped 5; count of bases not matched to a gene: 6.

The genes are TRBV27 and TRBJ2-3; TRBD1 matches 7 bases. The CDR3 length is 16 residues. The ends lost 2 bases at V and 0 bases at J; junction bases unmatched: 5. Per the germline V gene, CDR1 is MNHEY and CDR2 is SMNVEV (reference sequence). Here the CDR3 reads CASSLIGTVSTDTQYF. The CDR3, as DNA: TGTGCCAGCAGTTTAATCGGGACAGTAAGCACAGATACGCAGTATTTT.

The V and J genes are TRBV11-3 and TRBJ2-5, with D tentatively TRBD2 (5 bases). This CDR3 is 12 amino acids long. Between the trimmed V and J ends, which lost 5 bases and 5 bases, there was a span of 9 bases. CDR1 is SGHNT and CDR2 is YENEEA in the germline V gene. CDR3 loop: CASSRGGETQYF. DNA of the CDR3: TGTGCCAGCAGCCGGGGTGGTGAGACCCAGTACTTC.

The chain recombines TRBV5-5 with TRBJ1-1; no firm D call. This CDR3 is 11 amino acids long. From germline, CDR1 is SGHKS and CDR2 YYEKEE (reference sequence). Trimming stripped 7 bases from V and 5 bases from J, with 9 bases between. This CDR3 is CASGWQTEAFF. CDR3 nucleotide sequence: TGTGCCAGCGGTTGGCAAACTGAAGCTTTCTTT.

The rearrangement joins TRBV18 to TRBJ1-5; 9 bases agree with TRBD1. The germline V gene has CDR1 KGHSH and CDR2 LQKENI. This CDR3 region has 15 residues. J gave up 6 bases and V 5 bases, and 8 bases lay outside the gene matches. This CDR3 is CASSRQTGGGQPQHF. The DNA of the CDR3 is TGTGCCAGCTCAAGACAAACAGGGGGCGGTCAGCCCCAGCATTTT.

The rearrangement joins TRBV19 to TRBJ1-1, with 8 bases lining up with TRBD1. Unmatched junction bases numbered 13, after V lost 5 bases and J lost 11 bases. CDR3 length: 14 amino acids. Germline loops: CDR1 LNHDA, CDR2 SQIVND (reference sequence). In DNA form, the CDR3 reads TGTGCCAGTAGTGTCCGGGGACAGGTAAATTGGGCTTTCTTT. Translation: CASSVRGQVNWAFF.